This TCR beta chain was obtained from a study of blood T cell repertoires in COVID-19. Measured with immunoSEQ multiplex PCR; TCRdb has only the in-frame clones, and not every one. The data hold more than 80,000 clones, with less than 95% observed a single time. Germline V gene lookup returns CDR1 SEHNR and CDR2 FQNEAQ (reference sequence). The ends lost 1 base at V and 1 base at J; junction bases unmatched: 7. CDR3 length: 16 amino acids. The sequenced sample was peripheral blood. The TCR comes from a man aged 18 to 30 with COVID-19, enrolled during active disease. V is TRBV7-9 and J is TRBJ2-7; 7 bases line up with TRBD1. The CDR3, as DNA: TGTGCCAGCAGCTTAGAGTGGACAGGAAAATCCTACGAGCAGTACTTC. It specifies CASSLEWTGKSYEQYF.